This T cell receptor (beta chain) is drawn from a study of CD8 T cells in ankylosing spondylitis. General study results and limits: Disease-linked clones had a CD8+ phenotype and relatively low frequency in peripheral blood. What appeared characteristic of ankylosing spondylitis blood was a TCR beta motif of eight highly homologous variants.

TCR beta libraries were made by quantitative 5'-RACE with molecular barcodes. TCRdb re-derived calls from the 5' RACE reads in MiXCR, one entry per CDR3 protein. The sample holds about 160,000 distinct CDR3 sequences, 18% seen once. This clonotype was detected a few times. Its antigen is still unknown. Looked up from germline, CDR1 is ENHRY and CDR2 is SYGVKD. V shed 4 bases, J shed 9 bases, and the junction held 7 bases outside the gene matches. CDR3 size: 15 residues. Sequenced sample: blood, either unsorted or a sorted T cell fraction (not recorded which). This receptor was taken from a male donor with ankylosing spondylitis or in good health (not recorded which). V is TRBV10-3 and J is TRBJ2-1, with 12 bases lining up with TRBD1. The DNA for the CDR3 is TGTGCCATCAGTGCTACCGGGACAGGGGGCACTGAGCAGTTCTTC. Amino acid sequence: CAISATGTGGTEQFF.